The source of this T cell receptor (beta chain) is a study of blood T cells in healthy people across ages. This clonotype was seen a few times. Using a J-beta primer mix together with a sample-barcoded 5' primer, a second PCR was run for about 6 to 12 cycles. TCRdb re-derived calls from the 5' RACE reads in MiXCR, one entry per CDR3 protein. This repertoire shows fewer than 900,000 distinct CDR3 sequences, approximately 43% found once; its top ten account for under 25%. The V end was cut by 3 bases, the J end by 1 base, with 12 bases between. Germline values: CDR1 SQVTM, CDR2 ANQGSEA. The CDR3 contains 14 residues. No fewer than 7 million PBMCs went into each sample.

This rearrangement joins TRBV29-1 to TRBJ1-2; weak D call: TRBD1 (5 bases). The sequencing sample was made of blood. The sequence derives from an older woman in good health. CDR3 loop: CSVDPGPINYGYTF. In DNA, the CDR3 is TGCAGCGTTGACCCGGGACCCATTAACTATGGCTACACCTTC.